This record concerns one T cell receptor beta chain sequence. Its antigen is currently not known. Base qualities are not recorded, but no much larger clone differs from it by a single base. The sample belongs to a study of blood T cell repertoires in COVID-19 (TCRdb year 2020). For the wider study: The collaborator samples originated in the United States, Italy and Spain and spanned the acute and convalescent phases of COVID-19. Samples were obtained from the ongoing ImmuneRACE study (first 160 participants) and from some 1,300 subjects provided by 6 global collaborators. Nearly every sample came with metadata listing a de-identified subject ID, COVID-19 status, age in years and sex. Where HLA class I and class II types were available, the types were taken from metadata supplied by the sample provider, not from assay-based typing. The dataset comprised deeply sampled blood TCRbeta repertoires from subjects exposed to, actively infected with, or recovered from COVID-19. The prospective study material was composed of cDNA or gDNA derived from T cells, B-cell-depleted T cells, or PBMCs. The repertoires were released in a freely available public database meant as a resource for research on the immune response to SARS-CoV-2.

Results the study describes overall, beyond this receptor: Clinical and demographic metadata were provided uncurated, with the amount varying by source and participant.

Collaborating institutions collected whole blood in K2EDTA tubes following their own protocols. For TCRbeta analysis, collaborator samples were shipped as frozen whole blood, as isolated PBMCs, or as DNA extracted from either sample type. The immunoSEQ Assay, a bias-controlled multiplex PCR, was used to amplify TCRbeta CDR3 regions from genomic DNA. The paper's data handling went like this. Within the assay, amplification of reference gene primers was used to estimate how many nucleated cells each sample contained. To quantify the absolute abundance of each unique TCRbeta CDR3 rearrangement, sequence reads were collapsed and filtered. For each sample, productive Simpson clonality was calculated as the square root of Simpson's diversity index over productive rearrangements. The table comes from immuneACCESS by way of TCRdb, which keeps in-frame sequences with V and J called. Part of the clones is missing from these tables; in studies checked, under half for an unresolved V gene and the rest for unknown reasons. For V, J and clone size, that table is used; D and trimming come from the DNA. This sample lists about 190,000 clones; roughly 80% were detected once. Of the sample, over 10% falls within the top ten clones.

Specimen: peripheral blood. The receptor was derived from a woman aged 45-59 years with acute or convalescent COVID-19.

DNA sequence: TGCGCCAGCACCTCATCAACAGGGATCAACGAGCAGTACTTC. Translation gives CASTSSTGINEQYF. The rearranged chain carries TRBV5-1 and TRBJ2-7; the D segment could be TRBD1, given 6 matching bases. From cysteine to phenylalanine, the CDR3 is 14 amino acids long. The retained sequence is limited to the CDR3, 42 bases, with the frame set at the first base. V is clipped by 6 bases and J by 5 bases, and the sequence between their germline boundaries is 18 bases long. Reading the germline V gene gives CDR1 SGHRS and CDR2 YFSETQ.